This T cell receptor beta chain was documented in a study of cytomegalovirus exposure and HLA in healthy donors. Findings and limits, study-wide: A few CMV-associated chains were confirmed in vitro to be specific for CMV antigens. In a later analysis, at a false discovery rate of 0.05, about 17,000 TCR beta sequences matched HLA alleles. Across donors, presence/absence analyses took sequencing depth to be roughly uniform.

Use of 60 Vbeta and 13 Jbeta primers characterized the PCR. Some clones are missing from TCRdb's copy, which holds only in-frame ones; the method was immunoSEQ multiplex PCR. The table includes approximately 120,000 clones, more than 9% detected once. After removal of 6 bases from V and 0 bases from J, the junction contained 9 bases not matched to a gene. The CDR3 runs to 16 residues. Per germline, CDR1 MDHEN and CDR2 SYDVKM. For this clone: The antigen is unknown.

This TCR came from a woman aged 18-30 years in good health and CMV-seropositive. The V call is TRBV28, the J call TRBJ1-1; 8 bases fit TRBD1. What was sequenced was PBMCs. The CDR3 coding sequence is TGTGCCAGCAGGCGGACAGGGACCACCATGAACACTGAAGCTTTCTTT. As protein: CASRRTGTTMNTEAFF.